This T cell receptor beta chain was documented in a study of cytomegalovirus exposure and HLA in healthy donors. Study-wide results and limits: Cytomegalovirus-associated status was assigned to some 160 TCR beta chains. Rare sequences made up most TCRs, while some public TCRs were found in many donors. According to a later analysis, donors in an Asian-associated ancestry cluster reportedly had fewer N-insertions than the roughly 640-donor mean.

PCR primers comprised 60 Vbeta and 13 Jbeta primers. Libraries were prepared by immunoSEQ multiplex PCR; TCRdb keeps only in-frame clonotypes and omits some of them. The repertoire holds about 170,000 clones, with roughly 70% as singletons. As regards this clone: Its antigen is not known.

Sequenced material: PBMCs. The receptor's source is a girl aged 5-17 years in good health and CMV-seronegative.

The DNA for the CDR3 is TGTGCCAGTAGTACGTCCGGGACAGGGGCTGGAAACACCATATATTTT. Residues: CASSTSGTGAGNTIYF. The gene calls are TRBV19 and TRBJ1-3, with 10 bases matching TRBD1. The CDR3 spans 16 residues. J lost 2 bases, V lost 4 bases, and 5 bases had no gene match. CDR1 and CDR2 from the germline V gene are LNHDA and SQIVND (reference sequence).